This entry describes one TCR beta chain. Its antigen is still unknown. The authors took one heparinised blood draw, averaging about 120 mL, from each donor. Central memory, naive, regulatory and stem cell-like memory CD4+ cells were sorted by CD45RO/CCR7/CD25/CD127/CD95/CD27. This CDR3 comprises 13 residues. The germline V gene encodes CDR1 SGHVS and CDR2 FNYEAQ. V lost 11 bases and J lost 5; bases outside the gene matches: 6. The sample is drawn from a study of beta chain features in type 1 diabetes. General study findings and limits: The question of HLA type influencing TCRB rearrangement was one that remained unresolved here. Within each of all four CD4+ subsets, Type 1 diabetes patients had TCRB CDR3s that were moderately but significantly shorter.

Sequencing targeted expressed TCRB transcripts, as all isolated RNA had been reverse transcribed. TCRdb keeps only in-frame clones here, not all; method: immunoSEQ multiplex PCR. This sample carries 600,000 to 700,000 clones, around 15% of them seen once, and the ten largest clones take less than 0.025%. The specimen was naive CD4+ T cells from blood. This TCR was recovered from a young man with type 1 diabetes. This chain joins TRBV7-6 and TRBJ1-6; 7 positions match TRBD1. CDR3: CAVGQADNSPLHF. The DNA for the CDR3 is TGTGCCGTCGGACAGGCGGATAATTCACCCCTCCACTTT.